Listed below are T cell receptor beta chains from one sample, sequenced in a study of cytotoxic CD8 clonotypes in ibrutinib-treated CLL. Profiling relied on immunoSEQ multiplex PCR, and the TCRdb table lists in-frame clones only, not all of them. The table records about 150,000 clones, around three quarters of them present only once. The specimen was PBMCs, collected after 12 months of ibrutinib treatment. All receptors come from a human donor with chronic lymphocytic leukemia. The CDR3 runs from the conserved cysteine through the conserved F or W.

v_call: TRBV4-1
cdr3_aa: CASSQDGTASDTQYF

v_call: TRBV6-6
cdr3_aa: CASSKTVYEQYF

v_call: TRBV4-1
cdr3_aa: CASSQAVWDTIYF

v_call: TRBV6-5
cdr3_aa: CASTSGNTEAFF

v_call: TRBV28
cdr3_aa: CASSPVQGNQPQHF

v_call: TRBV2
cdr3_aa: CASSRQRTGELFF

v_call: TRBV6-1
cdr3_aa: CASRNRATNEKLFF

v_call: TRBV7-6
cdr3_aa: CASSLISPEARRGTDTQYF

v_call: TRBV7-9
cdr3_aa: CASSRSGEGQETQYF

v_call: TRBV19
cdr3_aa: CASSRGTAEEKLFF

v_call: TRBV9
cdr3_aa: CASSESLTDTQYF

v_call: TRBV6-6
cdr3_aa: CASNPGGVYSNQPQHF

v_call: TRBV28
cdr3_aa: CASRTPDRNTEAFF

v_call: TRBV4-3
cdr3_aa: CASSQYGTNNEQFF

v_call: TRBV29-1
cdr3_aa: CSVGIGSGSYNEQFF

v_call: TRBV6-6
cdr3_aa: CASSRREGVYEQYF

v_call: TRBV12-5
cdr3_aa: CASASPAGEAFF

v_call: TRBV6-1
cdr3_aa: CASSEAPGQGYEQYF

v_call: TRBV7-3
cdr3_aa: CASSLTLDAYNEQFF

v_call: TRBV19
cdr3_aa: CASSSGASYEQYF

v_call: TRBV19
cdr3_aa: CASAELSGSGGYTF

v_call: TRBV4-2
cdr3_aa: CASSQRTGGANYGYTF

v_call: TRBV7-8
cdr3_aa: CASSLAREINYEQYF

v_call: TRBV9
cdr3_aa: CASARTPLAGEGTDTQYF

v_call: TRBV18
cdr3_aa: CASSPTGLYEQYF

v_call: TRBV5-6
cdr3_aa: CASTYRGLSQPQHF

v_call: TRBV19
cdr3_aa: CASSISAGPLWEQYF

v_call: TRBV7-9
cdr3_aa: CASSRRGGTVSYNEQFF

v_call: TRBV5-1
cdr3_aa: CASSLGDRGDQPQHF

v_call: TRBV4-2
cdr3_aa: CASSQDPFLGYTF

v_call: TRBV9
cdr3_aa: CASSVGVNSYNEQFF

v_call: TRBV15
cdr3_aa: CATSRDLNQPQHF

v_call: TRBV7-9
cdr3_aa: CASSFGTSGTEGTNNEQFF

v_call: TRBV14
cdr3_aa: CASSQADTQYF

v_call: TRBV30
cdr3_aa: CAWSRDTQPQHF

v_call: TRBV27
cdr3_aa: CASSAISGHPNQPQHF